These 2 T cell receptor beta chains originate from one sample sequenced in a study of cytomegalovirus exposure and HLA in healthy donors. The PCR employed 60 Vbeta primers together with 13 Jbeta primers. The protocol was immunoSEQ multiplex PCR, while the TCRdb copy is restricted to in-frame clones and leaves out a portion. Of approximately 200,000 clones in the sample, 65% to 80% were seen once. The sequenced sample consisted of PBMCs. These receptors all stem from a man aged 40-49 years in good health and CMV-seronegative.

The chain has TRBV7-9 and TRBJ2-3, with D unclear. This CDR3 spans 15 amino acids. Germline V gives CDR1 SEHNR, CDR2 FQNEAQ (reference sequence). The V and J ends lost 6 bases and 3 bases respectively, with 16 bases between them. This CDR3 is CASSLNFARTDTQYF. CDR3 DNA sequence: TGTGCCAGCAGTTTAAACTTCGCCCGGACAGATACGCAGTATTTT.

This clone was counted once. The rearrangement joins TRBV5-4 to TRBJ1-2, with a weak D call TRBD1 (5 bases). The CDR3 is 14 amino acids. Trimming shortened V by 2 bases and J by 6 bases, and 14 bases separated the two germline ends. Germline V gives CDR1 SGHNT, CDR2 YYREEE (reference sequence). CDR3 in DNA: TGTGCCAGCAGCTTATGGGACTGGACGGATGGCTACACCTTC. Translation gives CASSLWDWTDGYTF.